This TCR beta chain stems from a study of PD-1 blockade in mismatch repair-deficient tumors. Turning to the study itself: Patients had over 10 mismatch repair-deficient cancer types, all previously treated and progressing.

Profiled with immunoSEQ multiplex PCR; TCRdb holds only in-frame clones, not every one. The sample records tens of thousands of clones, about 85% being singletons. CDR3 length: 12 residues. Germline lookup yields CDR1 SGHRS and CDR2 YFSETQ. Trimming removed 0 bases from V and 5 bases from J, with 5 bases in between. This clone has just a few counts. The target antigen is unknown. Findings and caveats of the study: Tumor-resident clones, often absent from pretreatment blood, expanded after pembrolizumab and then contracted.

All patients were mismatch repair deficient, assessed by either PCR or immunohistochemistry. TCR sequencing covered a few patients who responded to pembrolizumab. The sample was peripheral blood, taken 12 weeks after starting pembrolizumab. The rearrangement joins TRBV5-1 to TRBJ2-5; no clear D gene. The receptor was derived from an adult with mismatch repair-deficient cancer. CDR3 DNA sequence: TGCGCCAGCAGCTTGGAGACGGAGACCCAGTACTTC. Amino acid sequence: CASSLETETQYF.